These 12 T cell receptor beta chains originate from one sample sequenced in a study of CD8+ T cells in alopecia areata. Regarding treatment: oral pan-JAK inhibitor, 5-10 mg twice daily. After isolation, RNA underwent reverse transcription to generate cDNA as the sequencing template. Profiling relied on immunoSEQ multiplex PCR, and the TCRdb table lists in-frame clones only, not all of them. This table has 250,000 to 300,000 clones, roughly 50% appearing once. This specimen consisted of CD4+ T cells sorted from blood, obtained at week 24, from a patient treated with tofacitinib. The receptor set was obtained from a human donor with alopecia areata.

The V gene is TRBV5-4, the J gene TRBJ1-2; D gene uncertain. This CDR3 is built from 13 residues. The germline gives CDR1 SGHNT, CDR2 YYREEE (reference sequence). The V and J ends lost 3 bases and 4 bases respectively, with 10 bases between them. CDR3 bases: TGTGCCAGCAGCTCAACAAGGAGCTATGGCTACACCTTC. Translated: CASSSTRSYGYTF.

This clone was detected a few times. The chain employs TRBV29-1 and TRBJ2-5, with a possible D match to TRBD2 (5 bases). This CDR3 is 11 amino acids long. Germline lookup yields CDR1 SQVTM and CDR2 ANQGSEA. Between the trimmed V and J ends, which lost 4 bases and 5 bases, there was a span of 8 bases. CDR3: CSVVSGETQYF. The CDR3 DNA is TGCAGCGTTGTGTCGGGGGAGACCCAGTACTTC.

Worth noting for this clone: Other nucleotide sequences in the sample specify the same CDR3. The chain uses TRBV29-1 and TRBJ2-3, with a tentative D call TRBD1 (6 bases). The CDR3 runs 15 residues. Germline V gene lookup returns CDR1 SQVTM and CDR2 ANQGSEA. The CDR3, as DNA: TGCAGTGTCAAGTCCAGGACAGAGAGCACAGATACGCAGTATTTT. This gives the protein CSVKSRTESTDTQYF.

CDR3 in DNA: TGTGCCAGCAGTTCTCAGGGGAACTATGGCTACACCTTC. Its protein is CASSSQGNYGYTF. The chain is built from TRBV28 and TRBJ1-2, with D perhaps TRBD1 (6 bases). The CDR3 runs to 13 residues. CDR1 and CDR2 (germline): MDHEN, SYDVKM. V lost 4 bases and J 2 bases, leaving 8 bases between the germline ends.

For this clone: The junction shows a germline mismatch at one end, possibly a read error. The chain combines TRBV7-7 with TRBJ2-5; D is perhaps TRBD1 (6 bases). There are 14 residues in the CDR3. Germline CDR1 SSHAT, CDR2 FNYEAQ (reference sequence). This CDR3 reads CASSYRAQQETQYF. The CDR3 DNA is TGTGCTAGCAGCTACAGGGCTCAGCAAGAGACCCAGTACTTC.

The chain links TRBV7-2 to TRBJ2-6; 7 bases map to TRBD1. Germline V gene data show CDR1 as SGHTA and CDR2 as FQGNSA. V lost 5 bases to trimming and J lost 0 bases; unmatched junction nucleotides: 13. This CDR3 has 19 amino acids. CDR3 sequence (DNA): TGTGCCAGCAGCCCCCGGCTGAGGGGACAGAGCTCTGGGGCCAACGTCCTGACTTTC. Residues: CASSPRLRGQSSGANVLTF.

The chain combines TRBV28 with TRBJ1-5, with no clear D. CDR1 is MDHEN, CDR2 SYDVKM, per germline. Trimming shortened V by 9 bases and J by 1 base, and 7 bases separated the two germline ends. CDR3 size: 12 residues. The CDR3 loop is CASTRSNQPQHF. The CDR3 nucleotides are TGTGCCAGTACGCGGAGCAATCAGCCCCAGCATTTT.

This clone was counted a few times. The chain has TRBV29-1 and TRBJ2-7; D call uncertain. With 4 bases removed from V and 9 bases from J, the gap between germline ends came to 22 bases. Germline CDR1 is SQVTM and CDR2 is ANQGSEA. The CDR3 extends over 14 amino acids. As DNA, the CDR3 is TGCAGCGTTGTTAGAACCGGGTCCCGAGTACGGCAGTACTTC. Translating it yields CSVVRTGSRVRQYF.

This clone was counted only a few times. The genes are TRBV5-6 and TRBJ2-7, with TRBD2 as a possible D gene (6 bases). CDR1 is SGHDT, CDR2 YYEEEE, per germline. The CDR3 is made up of 11 amino acids. V was trimmed by 4 bases and J by 4 bases, leaving 6 bases between them. The CDR3 protein is CASSRGYEQYF. Written as DNA, the CDR3 is TGTGCCAGCAGCCGGGGGTACGAGCAGTACTTC. Full variable domain (outside the CDR3, taken from reference TRBV5-6 and TRBJ2-7): DAGVTQSPTHLIKTRGQQVTLRCSPKSGHDTVSWYQQALGQGPQFIFQYYEEEERQRGNFPDRFSGHQFPNYSSELNVNALLLGDSALYLCASSRGYEQYFGPGTRLTVT.

The table lists this clone with a few counts. The genes are TRBV5-6 and TRBJ2-1, with 7 nucleotides matching TRBD2. This CDR3 comprises 15 residues. The V gene end was trimmed by 0 bases and the J gene end by 2 bases; junction bases not matched to a gene: 2. The V gene's germline CDR1 is SGHDT and CDR2 YYEEEE. CDR3 nucleotides: TGTGCCAGCAGCTTGGGTGCGGGGGCCTACAATGAGCAGTTCTTC. It translates to CASSLGAGAYNEQFF.

This clone appeared once. The V and J genes are TRBV30 and TRBJ1-2; D is unclear. Per the germline V gene, CDR1 is GTSNPN and CDR2 is SVGIG (reference sequence). This CDR3 is 13 amino acids long. Between the trimmed V and J ends, which lost 3 bases and 8 bases, there was a span of 16 bases. The CDR3 sequence is CAWSRLDPRGYTF. CDR3 DNA sequence: TGTGCCTGGAGCCGTCTAGACCCGAGAGGCTACACCTTC.

The chain is built from TRBV6-5 and TRBJ1-2; D is uncertain. CDR1 and CDR2 from the germline V gene are MNHEY and SVGAGI. Trimming removed 2 bases from V and 8 bases from J, with 9 bases in between. This CDR3 region has 12 residues. The CDR3 DNA is TGTGCCAGCAGTTACACTTCAGGCGGCTACACCTTC. Translated, it gives CASSYTSGGYTF.